This T cell receptor (beta chain) was recovered during a study of human T cells and chemical hapten exposure. V was pared by 0 bases and J by 4 bases, with 9 bases between. Germline loops: CDR1 DFQATT, CDR2 SNEGSKA (reference sequence). The length of the CDR3 is 13 residues. TCRdb fed the RACE reads into MiXCR, producing one record per CDR3 protein. Here the sample spans 300,000 to 450,000 distinct CDR3 sequences, nearly 5% being singletons. Time point of the sample: patch test 1, 2 weeks after DPC sensitization. Indicated treatment: therapeutic diphenylcyclopropenone sensitization with weekly scalp DPC. This clonotype was recorded a few times.

This sequence originates from a woman aged 45-60 years with alopecia areata. Some clones in this sample may be carry-over from other donors' samples. Sample: whole blood, taken in connection with sensitization to the hapten diphenylcyclopropenone (DPC). V and J are TRBV20-1 and TRBJ1-1, with no clear D. CDR3 bases: TGCAGTGCTAGAGATCAGGATTCCACTGAAGCTTTCTTT. Amino acids: CSARDQDSTEAFF.